This T cell receptor beta chain was obtained from a study of persistence of HIV-infected CD4 T cells. This clone came up once. What it binds is unknown. The immunoSEQ assay was version 4, run in survey mode. Profiled with immunoSEQ multiplex PCR; TCRdb holds only in-frame clones, not every one. Among some 39,000 clones listed, 80% to 85% were seen once. The CDR3 is 17 residues long. Germline CDR1 reads MGHRA; CDR2 reads YSYEKL. Losses at the gene ends were 0 bases for V and 4 bases for J; bases not matched to a gene: 11. The stimulus was an HIV-1 Gag 15-mer peptide pool, 1 ug/peptide/mL. Sorted nonresponding memory CD4+ T cells were CD40L-negative, CD69-negative, CD45RO-high. For around 17 hours, CD8-depleted PBMCs received anti-CD28/CD49d costimulation, a CD40-blocking antibody and enfuvirtide.

This chain joins TRBV4-1 and TRBJ1-2; TRBD1 aligns across 7 bases. The sequencing used cultured CD4+ T cells from PBMCs, collected from a patient who received antiretroviral therapy. The TCR sequence derives from an adult with HIV. The donor label of this sample is uncertain. CDR3 nucleotides: TGCGCCAGCAGCCAAGAGGCGAAGGGGGCGCAGAGCTATGGCTACACCTTC. This codes for CASSQEAKGAQSYGYTF.